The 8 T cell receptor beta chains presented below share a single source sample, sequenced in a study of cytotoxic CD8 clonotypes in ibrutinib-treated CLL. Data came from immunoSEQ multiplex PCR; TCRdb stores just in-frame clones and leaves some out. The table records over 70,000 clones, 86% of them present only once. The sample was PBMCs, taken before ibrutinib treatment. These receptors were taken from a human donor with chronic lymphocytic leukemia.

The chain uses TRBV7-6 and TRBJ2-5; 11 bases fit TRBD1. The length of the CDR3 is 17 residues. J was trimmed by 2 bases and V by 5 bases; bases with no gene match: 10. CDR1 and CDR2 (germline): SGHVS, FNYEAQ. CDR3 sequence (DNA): TGTGCCAGCAGCCGAGGGACAGGGGGACCCGTGCAAGAGACCCAGTACTTC. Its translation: CASSRGTGGPVQETQYF.

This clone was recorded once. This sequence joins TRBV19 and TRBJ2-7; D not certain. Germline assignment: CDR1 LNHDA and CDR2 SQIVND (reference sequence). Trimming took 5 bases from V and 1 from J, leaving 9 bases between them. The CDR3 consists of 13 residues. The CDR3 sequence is CASSAGPSYEQYF. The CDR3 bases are TGTGCCAGTAGTGCCGGACCGTCCTACGAGCAGTACTTC.

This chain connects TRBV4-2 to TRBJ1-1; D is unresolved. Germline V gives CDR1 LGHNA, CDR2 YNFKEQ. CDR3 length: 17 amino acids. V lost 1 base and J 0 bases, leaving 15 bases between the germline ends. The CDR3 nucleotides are TGTGCCAGCAGCCAAGCTTTTTCCCATTTCATGAACACTGAAGCTTTCTTT. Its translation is CASSQAFSHFMNTEAFF.

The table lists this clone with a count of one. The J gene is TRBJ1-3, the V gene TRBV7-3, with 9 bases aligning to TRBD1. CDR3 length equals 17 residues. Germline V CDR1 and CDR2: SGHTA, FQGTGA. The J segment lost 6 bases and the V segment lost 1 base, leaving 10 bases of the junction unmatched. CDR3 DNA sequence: TGTGCCAGCAGCTTAAGTGGAGGGACAGGGAGGGAAAACACCATATATTTT. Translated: CASSLSGGTGRENTIYF.

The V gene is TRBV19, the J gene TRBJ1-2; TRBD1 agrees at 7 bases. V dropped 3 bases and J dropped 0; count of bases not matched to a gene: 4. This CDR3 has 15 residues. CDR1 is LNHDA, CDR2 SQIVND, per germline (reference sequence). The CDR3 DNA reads TGTGCCAGTAGTATGAACAGGGGAGCTAACTATGGCTACACCTTC. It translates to CASSMNRGANYGYTF.

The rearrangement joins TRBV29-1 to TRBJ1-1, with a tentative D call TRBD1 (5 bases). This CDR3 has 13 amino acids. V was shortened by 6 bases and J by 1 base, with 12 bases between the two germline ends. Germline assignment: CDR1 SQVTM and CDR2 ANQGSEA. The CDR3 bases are TGCAGCGTCTCCAGGGATGGGAACACTGAAGCTTTCTTT. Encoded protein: CSVSRDGNTEAFF.

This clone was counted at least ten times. CDR3 sequence: CSVLKGGTYEQYF. The CDR3 nucleotides read TGCAGCGTTTTGAAGGGGGGTACTTACGAGCAGTACTTC. This chain connects TRBV29-1 to TRBJ2-7; D may correspond to TRBD1 or TRBD2 (6 bases each). This CDR3 is built from 13 residues. Germline CDR1 SQVTM, CDR2 ANQGSEA. V lost 5 bases and J lost 4, with 15 bases in between.

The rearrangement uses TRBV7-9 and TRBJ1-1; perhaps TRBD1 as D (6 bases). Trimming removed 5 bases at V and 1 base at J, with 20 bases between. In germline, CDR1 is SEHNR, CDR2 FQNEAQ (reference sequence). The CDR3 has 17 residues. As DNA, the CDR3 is TGTGCCAGCAGCCGGGAGGGGGTTTCGAAGAGGAACACTGAAGCTTTCTTT. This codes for CASSREGVSKRNTEAFF.